These 31 T cell receptor beta chains originate from one sample sequenced in a study of human T cells and chemical hapten exposure. Time point reported: patch test 2, 6 weeks after DPC sensitization. Noted treatment: therapeutic diphenylcyclopropenone sensitization with weekly scalp DPC. Using its own MiXCR run on the RACE reads, TCRdb lists one record per CDR3 protein. The sample lists tens of thousands of distinct CDR3 sequences, about 9.3% occurring once. Here the sequenced sample was whole blood, taken in connection with sensitization to the hapten diphenylcyclopropenone (DPC). The origin of the receptors is a woman between 50 and 59 years old with alopecia areata. Some clones in this sample may be carry-over from other donors' samples.

Ten or more counts support this clonotype. DNA of the CDR3: TGTGCCAGCAGCTTAGGTTCGGGAGCGGCCAACATTCAGTACTTC. Its protein product is CASSLGSGAANIQYF. The V gene is TRBV7-9, the J gene TRBJ2-4; maybe TRBD2 (6 bases). V gave up 1 base and J gave up 7 bases, with 14 bases separating them. Germline values: CDR1 SEHNR, CDR2 FQNEAQ (reference sequence). The CDR3 totals 15 residues.

In its sample, this clonotype was seen many times. The V and J genes are TRBV7-6 and TRBJ2-1, with D uncertain. V was trimmed by 3 bases and J by 7 bases, leaving 7 bases between them. CDR1 is SGHVS, CDR2 FNYEAQ, per germline. This CDR3 is 12 amino acids long. CDR3 amino acids: CASSFSGNEQFF. CDR3 coding DNA: TGTGCCAGCAGCTTTTCTGGGAATGAGCAGTTCTTC.

This clonotype has a count of ten or more. This sequence joins TRBV4-2 and TRBJ2-1; 8 nucleotides match TRBD2. V shed 4 bases, J shed 3 bases, and the junction held 14 bases outside the gene matches. CDR1 and CDR2 (germline): LGHNA, YNFKEQ. The CDR3 covers 18 residues. The CDR3 sequence is CASSPKVLTSGGYNEQFF. CDR3 in DNA: TGTGCCAGCAGCCCCAAGGTCCTAACTAGCGGAGGCTACAATGAGCAGTTCTTC.

This clonotype was observed a few times. The V gene is TRBV7-8, the J gene TRBJ1-4; no reliable D call. This CDR3 is built from 16 residues. V was cut by 1 base and J by 1 base, with 10 bases left in between. Germline V gene data show CDR1 as SGHVS and CDR2 as FQNEAQ. This CDR3 is CASSLGTWVTNEKLFF. DNA for the CDR3: TGTGCCAGCAGCTTAGGCACCTGGGTAACTAATGAAAAACTGTTTTTT.

The table lists this clonotype with many counts. The chain combines TRBV29-1 with TRBJ2-7; D is ambiguous. The CDR3 consists of 10 residues. V was cut by 4 bases and J by 4 bases, with 5 bases left in between. Per germline, CDR1 SQVTM and CDR2 ANQGSEA. CDR3 nucleotides: TGCAGCGTTGTGGAGTACGAGCAGTACTTC. Translated, it gives CSVVEYEQYF.

J is TRBJ2-7 and V is TRBV27; D not resolved. CDR1 is MNHEY and CDR2 is SMNVEV in the germline V gene (reference sequence). The germline V and J ends were trimmed by 8 bases and 6 bases, with 14 bases remaining between them. There are 12 residues in the CDR3. The DNA of the CDR3 is TGTGCCAGCGGTCCCGGAAACCGCGAGCAGTACTTC. It is translated as CASGPGNREQYF.

This clonotype was observed a few times. This chain uses TRBV29-1 with TRBJ2-5; 8 bases line up with TRBD2. This CDR3 has 13 residues. After removal of 7 bases from V and 4 bases from J, the junction contained 8 bases not matched to a gene. Germline assignment: CDR1 SQVTM and CDR2 ANQGSEA. The CDR3 loop is CSALPTSGETQYF. DNA for the CDR3: TGCAGCGCTCTCCCAACTAGCGGAGAGACCCAGTACTTC.

This clonotype was detected ten times or more. This chain uses TRBV11-2 with TRBJ2-5, with unresolved D. The germline V gene has CDR1 SGHAT and CDR2 FQNNGV. There are 14 residues in the CDR3. Trimming removed 1 base from V and 2 bases from J, with 8 bases in between. In DNA form, the CDR3 reads TGTGCCAGCAGCTTAGTGCAGTCTCAAGAGACCCAGTACTTC. Translation: CASSLVQSQETQYF.

The V gene is TRBV29-1, the J gene TRBJ2-3; 9 bases match TRBD2. The ends lost 7 bases at V and 6 bases at J; junction bases unmatched: 5. Germline CDR1 reads SQVTM; CDR2 reads ANQGSEA. The length of the CDR3 is 12 residues. CDR3 coding DNA: TGCAGCGCTTGGCGGGAGGGTGATACGCAGTATTTT. Translated, it gives CSAWREGDTQYF.

This clonotype was counted between two and nine times. The rearrangement joins TRBV29-1 to TRBJ2-7, with 10 nucleotides matching TRBD2. The V segment lost 4 bases and the J segment 6 bases; nucleotides outside the gene matches: 6. The CDR3 has 13 residues. Germline CDR1 and CDR2: SQVTM and ANQGSEA. The chain's CDR3 is CSVGLAGLGEQYF. CDR3 sequence (DNA): TGCAGCGTTGGACTAGCGGGTTTGGGCGAGCAGTACTTC.

This clonotype appeared many times. The gene calls are TRBV6-6 and TRBJ1-6; 8 bases are a match to TRBD1. Unmatched junction bases numbered 6, after V lost 2 bases and J lost 3 bases. The CDR3 totals 17 residues. Per germline, CDR1 MNHNY and CDR2 SVGAGI (reference sequence). Here the CDR3 DNA reads TGTGCCAGCAGTTACGGGCAGGGGGCGAACTATAATTCACCCCTCCACTTT. Translated: CASSYGQGANYNSPLHF.

V is TRBV11-3 and J is TRBJ2-1, with a tentative D call TRBD2 (5 bases). CDR3 length: 14 amino acids. The V gene's germline CDR1 is SGHNT and CDR2 YENEEA. V lost 1 base, J lost 5 bases, and 9 bases lay in between. DNA of the CDR3: TGTGCCAGCAGCTTAGGGTCGAGGGACAATGAGCAGTTCTTC. It encodes CASSLGSRDNEQFF.

This clonotype was found a few times. The CDR3 coding sequence is TGTGCCAGCAGCCCCAGCCGTATTAGCTCCTACAATGAGCAGTTCTTC. As protein: CASSPSRISSYNEQFF. The chain carries TRBV11-2 and TRBJ2-1, with D hard to call. Germline assignment: CDR1 SGHAT and CDR2 FQNNGV. The CDR3 is 16 amino acids. V was shortened by 5 bases and J by 0 bases, with 14 bases between the two germline ends.

This clonotype was found a few times. The V gene is TRBV29-1, the J gene TRBJ2-7; D possibly uses TRBD1 or TRBD2 (5 bases each). CDR1 SQVTM and CDR2 ANQGSEA come from the germline V gene. V was clipped by 5 bases and J by 4 bases, with 12 bases between them. The CDR3 has 12 residues. The CDR3 sequence: CSVQGASYEQYF. Here the CDR3 DNA reads TGCAGCGTTCAGGGAGCCTCATACGAGCAGTACTTC.

At least ten counts were recorded for this clonotype. The CDR3 nucleotides are TGTGCCAGCAGCTTGGGGCGACGGGGAACTTGGACTGCTAACTATGGCTACACCTTC. Amino acids: CASSLGRRGTWTANYGYTF. The chain links TRBV5-7 to TRBJ1-2; D gene unclear. TRBV5-7 is an ORF for which the function is uncertain. V dropped 0 bases and J dropped 0 bases, with 21 bases sitting between them. CDR3 size: 19 residues.

Comments on this clonotype: The junction does not match germline at one end; this may be a read error. This chain uses TRBV6-2 or TRBV6-3 with TRBJ2-5; 7 bases map to TRBD2. This CDR3 has 13 amino acids. Germline CDR1 MNHEY, CDR2 SVGEGT. CDR3 amino acids: CASSTGGAENQYF. DNA of the CDR3: TGTGCCAGCAGTACGGGAGGAGCCGAGAACCAGTACTTC.

In this sample, this clonotype turned up a few times. This rearrangement joins TRBV7-6 to TRBJ2-7, with TRBD2 matching 9 bases. Germline V gene data show CDR1 as SGHVS and CDR2 as FNYEAQ. The CDR3 runs 15 residues. The junction had 9 bases not matched to a gene; V was cut back by 5 bases and J by 4 bases. The CDR3 loop reads CASSQTSGDSYEQYF. In DNA form, the CDR3 reads TGTGCCAGCAGCCAGACTAGCGGAGACAGTTACGAGCAGTACTTC.

In this sample, this clonotype turned up a few times. This chain joins TRBV9 and TRBJ2-5, with D possibly TRBD2 on 5 matching bases. V gave up 4 bases and J gave up 5 bases, with 12 bases separating them. The germline CDR1 and CDR2 sequences are SGDLS and YYNGEE. This CDR3 contains 13 residues. The CDR3 spells CASSSSTMETQYF. In nucleotides, the CDR3 is TGTGCCAGCAGCTCATCGACTATGGAGACCCAGTACTTC.

In its sample, this clonotype was seen a few times. The chain is built from TRBV7-2 and TRBJ2-3; no definite D call. V lost 4 bases and J lost 2, with 13 bases in between. Germline V gene lookup returns CDR1 SGHTA and CDR2 FQGNSA. The length of the CDR3 is 15 residues. This chain's CDR3 is CASSSRLGITDTQYF. In DNA form, the CDR3 reads TGTGCCAGCAGCTCACGACTGGGGATCACAGATACGCAGTATTTT.

Here the CDR3 reads CASSEWLRRNTEAFF. In nucleotides, the CDR3 is TGCGCCAGCAGTGAGTGGCTTAGGAGGAACACTGAAGCTTTCTTT. The genes are TRBV10-2 and TRBJ1-1; D ambiguous. CDR3 length: 15 residues. V shed 1 base and J shed 1 base, with 10 bases lying between them. Germline V gene sequence: CDR1 WSHSY, CDR2 SAAADI.

This clonotype appeared many times. The rearrangement links TRBV18 to TRBJ2-1, with a possible D match to TRBD2 (5 bases). CDR1 is KGHSH, CDR2 LQKENI, per germline. CDR3 length: 13 amino acids. The V and J ends lost 3 bases and 5 bases respectively, with 8 bases between them. This CDR3 reads CASSPGLDNEQFF. DNA for the CDR3: TGTGCCAGCTCACCCGGACTGGACAATGAGCAGTTCTTC.

In this sample, this clonotype turned up a few times. The chain joins TRBV7-2 to TRBJ2-5, with 15 bases aligning to TRBD2. Trimming removed 4 bases from V and 4 bases from J; junction bases left unmatched: 7. CDR1 SGHTA and CDR2 FQGNSA come from the germline V gene. CDR3 length: 17 amino acids. The CDR3 is CASSSNRGLAGGETQYF. CDR3 DNA sequence: TGTGCCAGCAGCTCAAATAGGGGACTAGCGGGAGGAGAGACCCAGTACTTC. Complete variable domain (other parts from reference TRBV7-2 and TRBJ2-5): GAGVSQSPSNKVTEKGKDVELRCDPISGHTALYWYRQSLGQGLEFLIYFQGNSAPDKSGLPSDRFSAERTGGSVSTLTIQRTQQEDSAVYLCASSSNRGLAGGETQYFGPGTRLLVL.

In this sample, this clonotype turned up many times. The gene calls are TRBV6-6 and TRBJ1-1; D is possibly TRBD1 (5 bases). The CDR3 spans 13 residues. Deletions cut 5 bases from V and 5 bases from J, with 12 bases between. Per the germline V gene, CDR1 is MNHNY and CDR2 is SVGAGI (reference sequence). CDR3 loop: CASSALQVTEAFF. DNA for the CDR3: TGTGCCAGCAGTGCGCTACAGGTGACTGAAGCTTTCTTT.

In this sample, this clonotype turned up many times. The V call is TRBV30, the J call TRBJ1-2; D gene uncertain. This CDR3 is built from 11 residues. Germline V gene sequence: CDR1 GTSNPN, CDR2 SVGIG (reference sequence). V was shortened by 0 bases and J by 7 bases, with 6 bases between the two germline ends. The CDR3 region is CAWSVGSGYTF. The CDR3 DNA is TGTGCCTGGAGTGTAGGGTCTGGCTACACCTTC.

Many counts were recorded for this clonotype. The rearrangement uses TRBV7-2 and TRBJ1-2; D unclear. Looked up from germline, CDR1 is SGHTA and CDR2 is FQGNSA. The V gene lost 6 bases and the J gene lost 10 bases, with 15 bases spanning the gap. This CDR3 has 12 amino acids. CDR3 residues: CASSPSRGVYTF. In DNA form, the CDR3 reads TGTGCCAGCAGTCCCAGTAGAGGAGTCTACACCTTC.

This rearrangement joins TRBV29-1 to TRBJ2-2; 9 nucleotides align to TRBD1. The CDR3 sequence is 15 residues long. Trimming cost V 4 bases and J 2 bases; bases outside gene matches: 5. CDR1 and CDR2 from the germline V gene are SQVTM and ANQGSEA. The CDR3 reads CSVGQGDENTGELFF. CDR3 DNA sequence: TGCAGCGTTGGACAGGGGGATGAAAACACCGGGGAGCTGTTTTTT.

The genes are TRBV12-3 or TRBV12-4 and TRBJ1-2; 11 bases are a match to TRBD1. The CDR3 extends over 13 amino acids. Unmatched junction bases numbered 5, after V lost 6 bases and J lost 8 bases. CDR3 sequence (DNA): TGTGCCAGCAGGACGGGGACAGGGGGAGGCTACACCTTC. Translating it yields CASRTGTGGGYTF.

V gene TRBV11-1 combines with J gene TRBJ2-1, with a weak D call TRBD1 (6 bases). The ends were cut back, 2 bases at V and 6 bases at J, with 14 bases in the middle. Germline V gives CDR1 SGHAT, CDR2 FQDESV (reference sequence). The CDR3 is 15 amino acids. For the CDR3, the DNA is TGTGCCAGCAGCTTACTCCGGACAGAGACCAATGAGCAGTTCTTC. Translating it yields CASSLLRTETNEQFF.

Only one count was recorded for this clonotype. Possible read error: a much larger clone is one base away. The rearrangement uses TRBV7-6 and TRBJ2-2; weak D call: TRBD2 (6 bases). Germline V gene lookup returns CDR1 SGHVS and CDR2 FNYEAQ. The CDR3 length is 14 residues. The CDR3, as DNA: TGTGTCAGCAGCTTCGGGAGAAACACCGGGGAGCTGTTTTTT. Translating gives CVSSFGRNTGELFF.

There are many counts of this clonotype. The chain links TRBV3-1 to TRBJ1-1, with TRBD1 as a possible D gene (5 bases). With 1 base removed from V and 6 bases from J, the gap between germline ends came to 12 bases. The V gene's germline CDR1 is LGHDT and CDR2 YNNKEL (reference sequence). This CDR3 is built from 14 residues. CDR3 protein: CASSQVEAGPEAFF. The CDR3 nucleotides are TGTGCCAGCAGCCAAGTAGAGGCAGGGCCTGAAGCTTTCTTT. Complete variable domain (other parts from reference TRBV3-1 and TRBJ1-1): DTAVSQTPKYLVTQMGNDKSIKCEQNLGHDTMYWYKQDSKKFLKIMFSYNNKELIINETVPNRFSPKSPDKAHLNLHINSLELGDSAVYFCASSQVEAGPEAFFGQGTRLTVV.

This clonotype was counted between two and nine times. The chain has TRBV20-1 and TRBJ1-6; 9 bases are shared with TRBD1. V shed 5 bases, J shed 5 bases, and the junction held 4 bases outside the gene matches. The CDR3 is 14 residues long. CDR1 DFQATT and CDR2 SNEGSKA come from the germline V gene (reference sequence). CDR3 in amino acids: CSAEGQGHNSPLHF. The CDR3 DNA reads as TGCAGTGCTGAGGGACAGGGCCATAATTCACCCCTCCACTTT.